Below, 14 T cell receptor beta chains from the same sample are listed, as sequenced in a study of post-analysis software for immune sequencing data. Study-wide findings and caveats: Compared with controls, patients had more of roughly five TRBV segments, including TRBV5-6, TRBV5-1 and TRBV20-1.

No antigens are known for them. Prepared TCR beta cDNA libraries contained unique molecular identifiers. Each CDR3 protein gets one entry after TCRdb re-called the PCR reads with MiXCR. Among approximately 260,000 distinct CDR3 sequences listed, 35% to 40% were seen once. The sequenced material came from blood. The receptors shown here come from a girl aged 10-17 years with multiple sclerosis.

The sample holds many counts of this clonotype. The gene calls are TRBV14 and TRBJ1-2, with 9 bases aligning to TRBD1. Germline CDR1 SGHDN, CDR2 FVKESK. The length of the CDR3 is 15 residues. Losses at the gene ends were 4 bases for V and 4 bases for J; bases not matched to a gene: 7. CDR3 residues: CASSPPGQGFYGYTF. As DNA, the CDR3 is TGTGCCAGCAGCCCTCCCGGACAGGGGTTCTATGGCTACACCTTC.

This chain uses TRBV27 with TRBJ2-3; the match to TRBD2 covers 9 bases. The germline V gene has CDR1 MNHEY and CDR2 SMNVEV (reference sequence). V trimming: 5 bases; J trimming: 0 bases; junction bases outside the gene matches: 6. The CDR3 totals 16 residues. CDR3 in DNA: TGTGCCAGCAGTCCGTTAGCGGGAGTAAGCACAGATACGCAGTATTTT. Protein product: CASSPLAGVSTDTQYF.

This clonotype was detected ten times or more. The chain joins TRBV5-6 to TRBJ2-3, with 7 bases fitting TRBD2. Germline loops: CDR1 SGHDT, CDR2 YYEEEE. Trimming removed 4 bases from V and 0 bases from J; junction bases left unmatched: 8. The CDR3 length is 16 residues. Here the CDR3 reads CASSDTQRGSTDTQYF. CDR3 nucleotides: TGTGCCAGCAGCGATACCCAGCGGGGCAGCACAGATACGCAGTATTTT. The whole variable domain, remainder taken from reference TRBV5-6 and TRBJ2-3, is DAGVTQSPTHLIKTRGQQVTLRCSPKSGHDTVSWYQQALGQGPQFIFQYYEEEERQRGNFPDRFSGHQFPNYSSELNVNALLLGDSALYLCASSDTQRGSTDTQYFGPGTRLTVL.

V usage is TRBV29-1 and J usage is TRBJ1-2, with D possibly TRBD1 on 6 matching bases. The CDR3 extends over 16 amino acids. Germline V gene lookup returns CDR1 SQVTM and CDR2 ANQGSEA. Trimming shortened V by 3 bases and J by 8 bases, and 25 bases separated the two germline ends. The CDR3 region is CSVEGMGGADRRGYTF. The CDR3 DNA follows: TGCAGCGTTGAGGGGATGGGGGGGGCCGACAGAAGGGGCTACACCTTC.

This clonotype showed up just a few times. The DNA of the CDR3 is TGTGCCAGCAGTTCATCGGACCCTACGGCGGGAAACACCATATATTTT. Its protein is CASSSSDPTAGNTIYF. The V call is TRBV12-3 or TRBV12-4, the J call TRBJ1-3; no firm D call. Between the trimmed V and J ends, which lost 4 bases and 4 bases, there was a span of 17 bases. This CDR3 contains 16 residues.

This clonotype was counted ten times or more. CDR3 region: CASSAHRRNEQFF. The CDR3 coding sequence is TGTGCCAGCAGTGCTCACAGGAGGAATGAGCAGTTCTTC. This chain joins TRBV2 and TRBJ2-1; D assignment may be TRBD1 or TRBD2 (5 bases each). The germline V and J ends were trimmed by 4 bases and 7 bases, with 11 bases remaining between them. The CDR3 contains 13 residues. From germline, CDR1 is SNHLY and CDR2 FYNNEI.

The chain recombines TRBV13 with TRBJ1-1, with D unclear. In germline, CDR1 is PRHDT, CDR2 FYEKMQ (reference sequence). The V and J ends lost 0 bases and 4 bases respectively, with 9 bases between them. The CDR3 has 14 residues. CDR3 sequence (DNA): TGTGCCAGCAGCTTAGGGGGGTATGTCACTGAAGCTTTCTTT. Protein: CASSLGGYVTEAFF.

As for this clonotype: A much more abundant neighbour one base away suggests this may be a read error. CDR3 in amino acids: CASSLPGREKVHEQYF. The CDR3 coding sequence is TGTGCCAGCAGTTTACCGGGACGTGAGAAGGTCCATGAGCAGTACTTC. The rearrangement joins TRBV27 to TRBJ2-1; D may match TRBD1 or TRBD2 (5 bases each). The DNA end favors TRBJ2-7, so the J call may be wrong. Germline values: CDR1 MNHEY, CDR2 SMNVEV (reference sequence). The length of the CDR3 is 16 residues.

This clonotype was detected ten times or more. Here the CDR3 reads CAISRDGSNQPQHF. The CDR3 DNA sequence: TGTGCCATCAGCCGGGACGGTAGCAATCAGCCCCAGCATTTT. The J gene is TRBJ1-5, the V gene TRBV10-3; maybe TRBD1 (5 bases). Germline V lookup: CDR1 ENHRY, CDR2 SYGVKD. The V end lost 6 bases, the J end lost 0 bases, and 9 bases lay between the germline ends. This CDR3 is built from 14 residues.

The J gene is TRBJ2-1, the V gene TRBV19; D may be TRBD2 (5 bases). Germline-derived CDR1 and CDR2 are LNHDA and SQIVND (reference sequence). Between the trimmed V and J ends, which lost 3 bases and 7 bases, there was a span of 16 bases. The CDR3 totals 15 residues. CDR3 in amino acids: CASSMDVRPGNEQFF. CDR3 sequence (DNA): TGTGCCAGTAGTATGGATGTTCGGCCGGGAAATGAGCAGTTCTTC. Variable domain in full (rest from reference TRBV19 and TRBJ2-1): DGGITQSPKYLFRKEGQNVTLSCEQNLNHDAMYWYRQDPGQGLRLIYYSQIVNDFQKGDIAEGYSVSREKKESFPLTVTSAQKNPTAFYLCASSMDVRPGNEQFFGPGTRLTVL.

This clonotype has at least ten counts. The chain employs TRBV28 and TRBJ2-7, with 12 bases matching TRBD2. The trim removed 3 bases at V and 2 bases at J, leaving 5 bases unmatched. Germline CDR1 and CDR2: MDHEN and SYDVKM. CDR3 length equals 16 residues. This CDR3 reads CASSFRRTSGTYEQYF. CDR3 coding DNA: TGTGCCAGCAGTTTCCGTCGGACTAGCGGGACCTACGAGCAGTACTTC. Together with reference TRBV28 and TRBJ2-7, the CDR3 gives the full variable domain: DVKVTQSSRYLVKRTGEKVFLECVQDMDHENMFWYRQDPGLGLRLIYFSYDVKMKEKGDIPEGYSVSREKKERFSLILESASTNQTSMYLCASSFRRTSGTYEQYFGPGTRLTVT.

With respect to this clonotype: A much larger clone lies a single base off, so this may be a read error. The chain couples TRBV7-8 to TRBJ2-3; 7 nucleotides agree with TRBD2. This CDR3 has 16 residues. Germline V gene sequence: CDR1 SGHVS, CDR2 FQNEAQ. The junction had 7 bases not matched to a gene; V was cut back by 0 bases and J by 4 bases. CDR3 coding DNA: TGTGCCAGCAGCTTAGCACCAAGCGGGGAGGCAGATACGCAGTATTTT. This codes for CASSLAPSGEADTQYF.

This clonotype occurred a few times. This rearrangement joins TRBV7-2 to TRBJ2-1, with 8 bases identical to TRBD2. V dropped 5 bases and J dropped 5; count of bases not matched to a gene: 8. CDR1 and CDR2 from the germline V gene are SGHTA and FQGNSA. CDR3 length equals 15 residues. As DNA, the CDR3 is TGTGCCAGCAGCCCGGGGGGGTGGGATGACAATGAGCAGTTCTTC. Protein product: CASSPGGWDDNEQFF. Full variable domain (remainder filled in from reference TRBV7-2 and TRBJ2-1): GAGVSQSPSNKVTEKGKDVELRCDPISGHTALYWYRQSLGQGLEFLIYFQGNSAPDKSGLPSDRFSAERTGGSVSTLTIQRTQQEDSAVYLCASSPGGWDDNEQFFGPGTRLTVL.

This clonotype was picked up many times. The chain has TRBV20-1 and TRBJ2-6; D ambiguous. There are 13 residues in the CDR3. Germline CDR1 is DFQATT and CDR2 is SNEGSKA (reference sequence). Trimming left V 3 bases short and J 2 bases short, with 5 bases between. The CDR3 sequence: CSARDPGANVLTF. For the CDR3, the DNA is TGCAGTGCTAGGGACCCTGGGGCCAACGTCCTGACTTTC.